This T cell receptor beta chain is from a study of blood T cell repertoires in COVID-19. Across the whole study: Samples of COVID-19 (acute and convalescent) were obtained from the United States, Italy and Spain. The analysed material was cDNA or gDNA that came from T cells, B-cell-depleted T cells, or PBMCs.

Per the original methods: Estimation of nucleated cell counts was performed using reference gene primer amplification. Assay used: immunoSEQ multiplex PCR; TCRdb lists only in-frame clones, some missing. V, J and clone size reflect that table, while D and trimming were determined from the DNA. Of more than 85,000 clones listed, 65% to 80% are singletons. V was pared by 5 bases and J by 11 bases, with 5 bases of the junction left unmatched. Germline V gene sequence: CDR1 SGHAT, CDR2 FQNNGV. This CDR3 is 14 amino acids long. The source material was peripheral blood. This sequence was found in a woman aged 70-85 years with acute or convalescent COVID-19. The V and J genes are TRBV11-2 and TRBJ2-1; TRBD2 aligns across 14 bases. CDR3 loop: CASSTTSGGGKQFF. Here the CDR3 DNA reads TGTGCCAGCAGCACGACTAGCGGGGGGGGAAAGCAGTTCTTC.